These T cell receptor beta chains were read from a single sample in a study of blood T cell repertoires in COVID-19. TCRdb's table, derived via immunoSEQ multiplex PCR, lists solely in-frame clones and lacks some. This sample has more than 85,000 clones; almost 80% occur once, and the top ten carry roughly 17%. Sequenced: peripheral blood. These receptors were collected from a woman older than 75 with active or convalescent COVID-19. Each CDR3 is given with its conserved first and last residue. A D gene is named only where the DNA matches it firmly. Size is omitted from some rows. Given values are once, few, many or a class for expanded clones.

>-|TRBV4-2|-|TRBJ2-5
TGTGCCAGCAGCCAAGTGGACTTACCCCCCCAAGAGACCCAGTACTTC
CASSQVDLPPQETQYF
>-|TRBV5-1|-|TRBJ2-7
TGCGCCAGCAGCTTGTTAGGGGTCGAGCAGTACTTC
CASSLLGVEQYF
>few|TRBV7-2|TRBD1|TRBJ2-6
TGTGCCAGCAGCTTAGGAGGGGGCGCTGGGGCCAACGTCCTGACTTTC
CASSLGGGAGANVLTF
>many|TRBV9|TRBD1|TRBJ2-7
TGTGCCAGCAGCCCGTGGACAGGGGGTTACGAGCAGTACTTC
CASSPWTGGYEQYF
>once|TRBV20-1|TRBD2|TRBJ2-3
TGCAGTGCTAGTTTACTAGCGGGAGCCACAGATACGCAGTATTTT
CSASLLAGATDTQYF
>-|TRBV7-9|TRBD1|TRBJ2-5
TGTGCCAGCAGCTTCCCGAGAACAGGGGGCTACCAAGAGACCCAGTACTTC
CASSFPRTGGYQETQYF
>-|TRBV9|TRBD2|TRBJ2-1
TGTGCCAGCAGCGTAGGTTCTAGCGGGGCTTACAATGAGCAGTTCTTC
CASSVGSSGAYNEQFF
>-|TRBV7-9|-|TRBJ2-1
TGTGCCAGCAGCTTAGCGCAGGGCTCATACAATGAGCAGTTCTTC
CASSLAQGSYNEQFF
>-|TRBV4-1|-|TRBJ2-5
TGCGCCAGCAGCCAAGATGGAACAGGGGGGGGAGAGACCCAGTACTTC
CASSQDGTGGGETQYF
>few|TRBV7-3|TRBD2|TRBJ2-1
TGTGCCAGCAGCCGCTTTAGCGGGAAGGATAACAATGAGCAGTTCTTC
CASSRFSGKDNNEQFF
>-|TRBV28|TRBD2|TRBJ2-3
TGTGCCAGCAGAATAGCGGGAGATACGCAGTATTTT
CASRIAGDTQYF
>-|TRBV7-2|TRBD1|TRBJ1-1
TGTGCCAGCAGCTTTCGACAGGGCCCCACTGAAGCTTTCTTT
CASSFRQGPTEAFF
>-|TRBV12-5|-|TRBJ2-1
TGTGCTAGTGGTTTGAGGGGGGGGAGGATCAATGAGCAGTTCTTC
CASGLRGGRINEQFF
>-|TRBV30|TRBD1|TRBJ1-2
TGTGCCTGGAGTTACAACAGGGGGAATAGGGGCTACACCTTC
CAWSYNRGNRGYTF
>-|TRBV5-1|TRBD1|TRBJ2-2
TGCGCCAGCAGCTTGGACAGGGGGCGGACCGGGGAGCTGTTTTTT
CASSLDRGRTGELFF
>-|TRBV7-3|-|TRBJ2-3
TGTGCCAGCAGCTTAGATCAGCACTACCTTAGCACAGATACGCAGTATTTT
CASSLDQHYLSTDTQYF
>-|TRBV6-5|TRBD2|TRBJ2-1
TGTGCCAGCAATCGGCGGGGGGATCCCTACAATGAGCAGTTCTTC
CASNRRGDPYNEQFF
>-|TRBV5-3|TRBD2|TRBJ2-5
TGTGCCAGAAGCACGGAACCAGGGACTAGCGGGAGGAGCCAAGAGACCCAGTACTTC
CARSTEPGTSGRSQETQYF
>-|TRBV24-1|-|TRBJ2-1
TGTGCCACCAGTGATTTGTTGACAGCCAACCAAGGAGAGCAGTTCTTC
CATSDLLTANQGEQFF
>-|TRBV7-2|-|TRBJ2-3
TGTGCCAGCAGCTTATCATGGCGCACAGATACGCAGTATTTT
CASSLSWRTDTQYF
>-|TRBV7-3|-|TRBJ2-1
TGTGCCAGCAGCTTAACGGCAACCTCCTACAATGAGCAGTTCTTC
CASSLTATSYNEQFF
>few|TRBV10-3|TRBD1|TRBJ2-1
TGTGCCATCAGCCTAGGACAGGGGGCCTACAATGAGCAGTTCTTC
CAISLGQGAYNEQFF
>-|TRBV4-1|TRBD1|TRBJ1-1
TGCGCCAGCAGCCAGACACAGGGGGCCCTTCGCACTGAAGCTTTCTTT
CASSQTQGALRTEAFF
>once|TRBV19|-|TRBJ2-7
TGTGCCAGTAGTACCCCGGGGTTGACGTCCTACGAGCAGTACTTC
CASSTPGLTSYEQYF
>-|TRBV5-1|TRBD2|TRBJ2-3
TGCGCCAGCAGCGGGGGCAGCGGGAGAGGCACAGATACGCAGTATTTT
CASSGGSGRGTDTQYF
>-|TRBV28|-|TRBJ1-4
TGTGCCAGCAGCAGCGGACTTGGGACTAATGAAAAACTGTTTTTT
CASSSGLGTNEKLFF
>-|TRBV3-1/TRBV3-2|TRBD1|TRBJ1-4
TGTGCCAGCAGCCCCGGACAGGTGGGAAAACTGTTTTTT
CASSPGQVGKLFF
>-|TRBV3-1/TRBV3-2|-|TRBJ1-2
TGTGCCAGCAGCCAGCGGGGCTCTCAGGGTGGCTACACCTTC
CASSQRGSQGGYTF
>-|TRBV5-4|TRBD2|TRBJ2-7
TGTGCCAGCAAATCCGGGACTAGCGACTACGAGCAGTACTTC
CASKSGTSDYEQYF
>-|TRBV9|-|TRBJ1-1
TGTGCCAGCAGCGCTCAGGGCTCGGGCACTGAAGCTTTCTTT
CASSAQGSGTEAFF
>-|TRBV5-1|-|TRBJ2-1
TGCGCCAGCAGCCTTACGACTAGTTACAATGAGCAGTTCTTC
CASSLTTSYNEQFF
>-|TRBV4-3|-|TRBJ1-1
TGCGCCAGCAGCTCTTGGACAGCTAACTTGTTCACTGAAGCTTTCTTT
CASSSWTANLFTEAFF
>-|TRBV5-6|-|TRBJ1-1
TGTGCCAGCAGCTTGAACGCAGGGATGAACACTGAAGCTTTCTTT
CASSLNAGMNTEAFF
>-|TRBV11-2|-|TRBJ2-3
TGTGCCAGCAGCTATCTAGGCGATACGCAGTATTTT
CASSYLGDTQYF
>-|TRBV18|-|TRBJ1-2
TGTGCCAGCTCACCAGAGTACCTTAACTATGGCTACACCTTC
CASSPEYLNYGYTF
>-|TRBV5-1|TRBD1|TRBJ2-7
TGCGCCAGCAGTCACGGGACAGGGTTTTTTTACGAGCAGTACTTC
CASSHGTGFFYEQYF
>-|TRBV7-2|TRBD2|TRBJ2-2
TGTGCCAGCAGCTTAGTACTAGCGTGGGACGGGGAGCTGTTTTTT
CASSLVLAWDGELFF
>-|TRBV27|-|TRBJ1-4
TGTGCCAGCAGACCCGACAGTCCCTTCTCAAAACTGTTTTTT
CASRPDSPFSKLFF
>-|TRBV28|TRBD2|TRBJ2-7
TGTGCCAGCAGTAGGGAAAACCGGGAGGGTTACTACGAGCAGTACTTC
CASSRENREGYYEQYF
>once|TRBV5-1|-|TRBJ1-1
TGCGCCAGCAGCTTGGCCCAGGGGAGCAACACTGAAGCTTTCTTT
CASSLAQGSNTEAFF
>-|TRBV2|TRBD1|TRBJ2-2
TGTGCCAGCAAGTCAGGGGGCGGCACCGGGGAGCTGTTTTTT
CASKSGGGTGELFF
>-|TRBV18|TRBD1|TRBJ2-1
TGTGCCAGCTCACCCGACAGGGGGCGTATCGGTGAGCAGTTCTTC
CASSPDRGRIGEQFF